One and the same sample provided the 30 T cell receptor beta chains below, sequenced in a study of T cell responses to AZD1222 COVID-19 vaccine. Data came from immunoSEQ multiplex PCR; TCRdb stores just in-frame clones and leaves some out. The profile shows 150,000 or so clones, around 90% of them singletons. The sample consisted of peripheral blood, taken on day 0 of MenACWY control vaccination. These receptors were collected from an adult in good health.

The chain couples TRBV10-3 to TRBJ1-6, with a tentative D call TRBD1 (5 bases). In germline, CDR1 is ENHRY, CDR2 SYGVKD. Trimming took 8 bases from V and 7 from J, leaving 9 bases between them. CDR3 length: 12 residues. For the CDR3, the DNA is TGTGCCATCCGGGACGCAAATTCACCCCTCCACTTT. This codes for CAIRDANSPLHF.

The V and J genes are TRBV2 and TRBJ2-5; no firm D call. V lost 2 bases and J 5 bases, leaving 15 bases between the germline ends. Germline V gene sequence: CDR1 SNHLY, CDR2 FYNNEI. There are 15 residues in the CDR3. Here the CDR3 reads CASSETGVARETQYF. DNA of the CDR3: TGTGCCAGCAGTGAAACCGGCGTCGCACGGGAGACCCAGTACTTC.

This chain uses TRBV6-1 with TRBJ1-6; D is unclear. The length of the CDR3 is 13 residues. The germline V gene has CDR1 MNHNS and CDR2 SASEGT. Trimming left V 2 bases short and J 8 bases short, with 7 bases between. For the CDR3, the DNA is TGTGCCAGCAGTGAACGGCAAGATTCACCCCTCCACTTT. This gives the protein CASSERQDSPLHF.

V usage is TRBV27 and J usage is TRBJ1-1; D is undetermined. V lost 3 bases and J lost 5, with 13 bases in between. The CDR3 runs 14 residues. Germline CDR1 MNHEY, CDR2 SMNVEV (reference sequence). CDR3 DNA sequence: TGTGCCAGCAGTTTCTGGGCACTCGGGACTGAAGCTTTCTTT. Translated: CASSFWALGTEAFF.

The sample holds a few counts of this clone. The CDR3 DNA sequence: TGTGCCATCAGTGAGTCAGGGTGGTACACTGAAGCTTTCTTT. It specifies CAISESGWYTEAFF. This chain links TRBV10-3 with TRBJ1-1, with unresolved D. V lost 0 bases and J lost 3, with 8 bases in between. In germline, CDR1 is ENHRY, CDR2 SYGVKD. The CDR3 is 14 amino acids.

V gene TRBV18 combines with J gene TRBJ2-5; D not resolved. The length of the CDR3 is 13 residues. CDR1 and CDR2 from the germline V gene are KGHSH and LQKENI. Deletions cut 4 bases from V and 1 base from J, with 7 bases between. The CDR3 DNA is TGTGCCAGCTCACGCAGTCGCCAAGAGACCCAGTACTTC. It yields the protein CASSRSRQETQYF. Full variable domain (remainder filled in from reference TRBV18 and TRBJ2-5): NAGVMQNPRHLVRRRGQEARLRCSPMKGHSHVYWYRQLPEEGLKFMVYLQKENIIDESGMPKERFSAEFPKEGPSILRIQQVVRGDSAAYFCASSRSRQETQYFGPGTRLLVL.

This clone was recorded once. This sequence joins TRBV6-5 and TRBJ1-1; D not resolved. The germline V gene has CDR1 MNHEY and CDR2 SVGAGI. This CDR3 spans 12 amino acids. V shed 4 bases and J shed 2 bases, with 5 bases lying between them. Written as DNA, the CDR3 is TGTGCCAGCAGTTTCGGAAACACTGAAGCTTTCTTT. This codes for CASSFGNTEAFF.

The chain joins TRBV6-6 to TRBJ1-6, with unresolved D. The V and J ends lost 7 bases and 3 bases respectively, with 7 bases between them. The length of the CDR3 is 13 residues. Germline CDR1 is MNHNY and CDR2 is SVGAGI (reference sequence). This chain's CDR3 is CASNPDYNSPLHF. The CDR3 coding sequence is TGTGCCAGCAACCCCGACTATAATTCACCCCTCCACTTT.

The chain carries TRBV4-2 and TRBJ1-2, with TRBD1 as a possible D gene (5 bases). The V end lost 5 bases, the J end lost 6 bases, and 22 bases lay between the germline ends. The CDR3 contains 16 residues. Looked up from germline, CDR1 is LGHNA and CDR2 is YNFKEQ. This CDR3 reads CASSTRGEFSGNGYTF. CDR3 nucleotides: TGTGCCAGCAGCACCCGGGGGGAATTTTCGGGAAATGGCTACACCTTC.

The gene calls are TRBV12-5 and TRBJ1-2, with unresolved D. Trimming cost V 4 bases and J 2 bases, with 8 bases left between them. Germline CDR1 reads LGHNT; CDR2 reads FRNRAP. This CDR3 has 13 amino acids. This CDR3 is CASGSFSNYGYTF. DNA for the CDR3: TGTGCTAGTGGTTCGTTCAGCAACTATGGCTACACCTTC.

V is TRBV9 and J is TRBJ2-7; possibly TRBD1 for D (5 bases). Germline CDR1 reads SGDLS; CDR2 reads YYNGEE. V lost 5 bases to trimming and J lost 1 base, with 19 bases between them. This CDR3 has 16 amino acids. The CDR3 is CASRATRAQGSYEQYF. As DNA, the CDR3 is TGTGCCAGCAGGGCCACCCGGGCCCAGGGATCCTACGAGCAGTACTTC.

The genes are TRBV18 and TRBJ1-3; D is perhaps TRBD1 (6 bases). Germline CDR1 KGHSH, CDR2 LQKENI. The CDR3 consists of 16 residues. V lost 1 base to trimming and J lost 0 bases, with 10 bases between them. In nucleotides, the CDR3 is TGTGCCAGCTCACCACGGGGGCGGACCTCTGGAAACACCATATATTTT. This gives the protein CASSPRGRTSGNTIYF.

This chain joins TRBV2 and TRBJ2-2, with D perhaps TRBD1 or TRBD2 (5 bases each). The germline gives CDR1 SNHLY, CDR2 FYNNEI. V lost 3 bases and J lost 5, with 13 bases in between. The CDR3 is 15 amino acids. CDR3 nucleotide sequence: TGTGCCAGCAGTGAGAGGGGCTACAGAACCGGGGAGCTGTTTTTT. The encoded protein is CASSERGYRTGELFF.

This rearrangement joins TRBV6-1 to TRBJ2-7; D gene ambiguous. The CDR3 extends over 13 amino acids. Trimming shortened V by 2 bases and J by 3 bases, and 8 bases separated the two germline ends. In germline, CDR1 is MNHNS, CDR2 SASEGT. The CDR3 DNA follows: TGTGCCAGCAGTGAAATTTGGGGCTACGAGCAGTACTTC. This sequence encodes CASSEIWGYEQYF.

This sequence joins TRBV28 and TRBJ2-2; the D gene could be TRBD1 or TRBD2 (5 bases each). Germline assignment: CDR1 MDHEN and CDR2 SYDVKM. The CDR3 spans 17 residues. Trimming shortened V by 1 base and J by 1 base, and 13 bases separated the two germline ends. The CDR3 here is CASSLSYGTLNTGELFF. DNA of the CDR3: TGTGCCAGCAGTTTATCGTACGGGACCTTGAACACCGGGGAGCTGTTTTTT.

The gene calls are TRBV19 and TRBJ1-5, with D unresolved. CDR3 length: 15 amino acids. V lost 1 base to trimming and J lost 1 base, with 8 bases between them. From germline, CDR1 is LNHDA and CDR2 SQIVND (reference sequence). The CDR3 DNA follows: TGTGCCAGTAGTATAGTCAGTCGAAGCAATCAGCCCCAGCATTTT. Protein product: CASSIVSRSNQPQHF. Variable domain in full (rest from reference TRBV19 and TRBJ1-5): DGGITQSPKYLFRKEGQNVTLSCEQNLNHDAMYWYRQDPGQGLRLIYYSQIVNDFQKGDIAEGYSVSREKKESFPLTVTSAQKNPTAFYLCASSIVSRSNQPQHFGDGTRLSIL.

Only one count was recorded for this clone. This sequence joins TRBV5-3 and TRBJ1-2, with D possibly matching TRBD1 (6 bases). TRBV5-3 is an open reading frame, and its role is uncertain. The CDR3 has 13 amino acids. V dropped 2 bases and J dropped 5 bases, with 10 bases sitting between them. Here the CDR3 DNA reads TGTGCCAGAAGCTTTCAGGGGATATATGGCTACACCTTC. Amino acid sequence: CARSFQGIYGYTF.

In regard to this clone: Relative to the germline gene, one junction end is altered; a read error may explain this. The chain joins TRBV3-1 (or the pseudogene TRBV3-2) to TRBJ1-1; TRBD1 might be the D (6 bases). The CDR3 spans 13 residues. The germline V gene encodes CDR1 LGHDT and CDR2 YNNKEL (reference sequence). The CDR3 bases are TGTGCCAGCAGACAAGGGGACATCGGTGAAGCTTTCTTT. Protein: CASRQGDIGEAFF.

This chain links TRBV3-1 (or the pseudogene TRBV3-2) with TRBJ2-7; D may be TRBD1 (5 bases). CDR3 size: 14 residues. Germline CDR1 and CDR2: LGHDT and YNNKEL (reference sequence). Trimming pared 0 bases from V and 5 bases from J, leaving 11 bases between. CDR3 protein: CASSQDRFRDEQYF. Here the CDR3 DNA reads TGTGCCAGCAGCCAAGATAGGTTCAGGGACGAGCAGTACTTC.

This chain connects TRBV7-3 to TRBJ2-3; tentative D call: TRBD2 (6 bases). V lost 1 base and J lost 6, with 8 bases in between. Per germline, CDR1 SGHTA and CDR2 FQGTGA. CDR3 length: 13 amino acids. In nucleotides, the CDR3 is TGTGCCAGCAGCTTAAGTGGGGGGGATACGCAGTATTTT. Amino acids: CASSLSGGDTQYF. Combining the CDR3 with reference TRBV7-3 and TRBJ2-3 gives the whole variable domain GAGVSQTPSNKVTEKGKYVELRCDPISGHTALYWYRQSLGQGPEFLIYFQGTGAADDSGLPNDRFFAVRPEGSVSTLKIQRTERGDSAVYLCASSLSGGDTQYFGPGTRLTVL.

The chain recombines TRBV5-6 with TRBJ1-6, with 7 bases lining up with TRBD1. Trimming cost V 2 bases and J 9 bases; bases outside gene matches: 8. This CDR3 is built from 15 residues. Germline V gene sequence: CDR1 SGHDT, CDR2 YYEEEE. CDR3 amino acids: CASSFRQGPGSPLHF. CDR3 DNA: TGTGCCAGCAGCTTTAGACAGGGTCCGGGTTCACCCCTCCACTTT.

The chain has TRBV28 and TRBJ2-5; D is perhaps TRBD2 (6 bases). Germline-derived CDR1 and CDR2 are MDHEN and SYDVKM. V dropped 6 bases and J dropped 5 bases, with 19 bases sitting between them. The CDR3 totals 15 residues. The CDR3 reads CASSPPAGYGETQYF. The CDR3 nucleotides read TGTGCCAGCAGCCCCCCCGCGGGATATGGGGAGACCCAGTACTTC.

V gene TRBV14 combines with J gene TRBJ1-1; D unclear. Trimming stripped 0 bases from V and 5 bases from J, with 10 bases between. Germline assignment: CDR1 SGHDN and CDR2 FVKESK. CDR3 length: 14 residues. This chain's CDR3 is CASSQDGLRTEAFF. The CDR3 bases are TGTGCCAGCAGCCAAGACGGGTTGAGGACTGAAGCTTTCTTT.

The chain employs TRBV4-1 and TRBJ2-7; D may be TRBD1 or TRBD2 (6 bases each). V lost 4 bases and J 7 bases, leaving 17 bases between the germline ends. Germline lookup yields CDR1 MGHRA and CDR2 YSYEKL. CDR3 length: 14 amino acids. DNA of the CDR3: TGCGCCAGCAGCCCTCTTTGGGGGGCGGAGGAGCAGTACTTC. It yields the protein CASSPLWGAEEQYF.

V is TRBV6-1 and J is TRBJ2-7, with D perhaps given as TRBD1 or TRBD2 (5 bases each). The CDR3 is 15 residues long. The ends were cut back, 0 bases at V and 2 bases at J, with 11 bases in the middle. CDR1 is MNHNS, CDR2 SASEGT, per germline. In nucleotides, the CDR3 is TGTGCCAGCAGTGAAGCGAAGGGACCGACCTACGAGCAGTACTTC. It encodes CASSEAKGPTYEQYF.

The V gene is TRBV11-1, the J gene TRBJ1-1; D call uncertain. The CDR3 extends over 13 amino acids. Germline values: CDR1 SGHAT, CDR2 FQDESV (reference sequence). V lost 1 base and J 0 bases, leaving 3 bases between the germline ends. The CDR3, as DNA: TGTGCCAGCAGCTTAGGAGTGAACACTGAAGCTTTCTTT. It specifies CASSLGVNTEAFF.

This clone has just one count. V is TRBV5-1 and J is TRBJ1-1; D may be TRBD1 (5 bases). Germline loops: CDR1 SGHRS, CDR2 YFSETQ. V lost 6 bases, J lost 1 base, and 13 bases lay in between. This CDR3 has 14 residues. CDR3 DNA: TGCGCCAGCACCCTGGGGCAGGCGAACACTGAAGCTTTCTTT. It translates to CASTLGQANTEAFF.

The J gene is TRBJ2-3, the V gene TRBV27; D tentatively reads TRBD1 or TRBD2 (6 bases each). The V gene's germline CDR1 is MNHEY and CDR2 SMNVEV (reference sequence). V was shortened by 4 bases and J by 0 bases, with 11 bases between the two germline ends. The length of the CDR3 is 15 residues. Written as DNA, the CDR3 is TGTGCCAGCAGTTACAGGGAGGTTAGCACAGATACGCAGTATTTT. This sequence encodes CASSYREVSTDTQYF.

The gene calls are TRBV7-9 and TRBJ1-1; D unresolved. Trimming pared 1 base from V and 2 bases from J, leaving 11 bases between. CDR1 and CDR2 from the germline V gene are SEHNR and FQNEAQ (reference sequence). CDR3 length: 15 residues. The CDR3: CASSLGSGFNTEAFF. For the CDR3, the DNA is TGTGCCAGCAGCTTAGGCTCTGGGTTTAACACTGAAGCTTTCTTT.

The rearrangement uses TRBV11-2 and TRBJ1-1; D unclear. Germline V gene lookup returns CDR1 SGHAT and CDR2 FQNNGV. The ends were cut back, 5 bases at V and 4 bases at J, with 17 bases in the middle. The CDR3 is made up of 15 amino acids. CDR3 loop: CASSLNSGRVTEAFF. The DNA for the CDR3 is TGTGCCAGCAGCCTGAACTCTGGTAGGGTCACTGAAGCTTTCTTT.